The entry below describes one T cell receptor (beta chain). Its antigen remains unknown. Amplification used 60 Vbeta primers and 13 Jbeta primers. The table came from immunoSEQ multiplex PCR; TCRdb's copy has only in-frame clones and leaves some out. The table lists about 200,000 clones, 79% of them singletons, with about 0.37% in the top ten. V lost 5 bases to trimming and J lost 1 base, with 13 bases between them. CDR3 length: 15 amino acids. Germline CDR1 reads LNHNV; CDR2 reads YYDKDF (reference sequence). The sample is drawn from a study of cytomegalovirus exposure and HLA in healthy donors. Study details: Caucasian-associated ancestry cluster membership applied to over 80% of about 370 genotyped donors. Study-level points and caveats: The presence/absence work took it that sequencing depth was about the same across donors. The study designated about 180 TCR beta chains cytomegalovirus-associated.

The material sequenced was PBMCs. This receptor was taken from a male donor in good health and CMV-seropositive. The chain employs TRBV15 and TRBJ2-3, with D possibly matching TRBD2 (5 bases). CDR3 sequence reads: CATSSLMEGTDTQYF. For the CDR3, the DNA is TGTGCCACCAGCTCGCTGATGGAGGGCACAGATACGCAGTATTTT.